A single sample gave rise to the 4 T cell receptor beta chains below, sequenced in a study of HIV-infected children after antiretroviral therapy interruption. The TCR library was built from RNA with a 3' RACE protocol and unique molecular identifiers. TCRdb reanalysed the 3' RACE reads using MiXCR and keeps one entry per CDR3 protein. The profile shows 30,000 to 50,000 distinct CDR3 sequences, approximately 6.1% of them singletons. Treatment described: PENTA 11 planned treatment interruption arm or continuous ART arm. The source was CD45RA+ CD4+ T cells from PBMCs, pooled from several time points, collected from a donor given antiretroviral therapy, either interrupted or continuous. Regarding subset: naive CD4+ CD45RA+ CD45RO- T cells. These receptors originate from a pool of human donors with HIV.

V usage is TRBV20-1 and J usage is TRBJ2-5, with D uncertain. The CDR3 is 12 amino acids. Germline CDR1 DFQATT, CDR2 SNEGSKA (reference sequence). CDR3 sequence: CSIEGNQETQYF. The CDR3, as DNA: TGCAGCATCGAAGGGAACCAAGAGACCCAGTACTTC.

A few counts support this clonotype. V usage is TRBV7-3 and J usage is TRBJ2-1; TRBD2 matches 9 bases. This CDR3 has 15 residues. With V trimmed by 5 bases and J by 12 bases, 14 bases remained unmatched. Germline V gene lookup returns CDR1 SGHTA and CDR2 FQGTGA. In DNA, the CDR3 is TGTGCCAGCAGCCCAAGCGGGGGGACTTCAATGAGGCAGTTCTTC. It codes for CASSPSGGTSMRQFF.

This clonotype was observed a few times. The chain uses TRBV29-1 and TRBJ1-1; the D is unclear. CDR1 and CDR2 from the germline V gene are SQVTM and ANQGSEA. The CDR3 covers 11 residues. Trimming removed 2 bases at V and 7 bases at J, with 8 bases between. The CDR3 nucleotides read TGCAGCGTTGAAAACTACAATGAAGCTTTCTTT. It encodes CSVENYNEAFF.

This clonotype has a count of ten or more. The rearrangement links TRBV18 to TRBJ2-5; tentatively, D is TRBD1 (5 bases). The CDR3 is 14 amino acids. V shed 3 bases and J shed 1 base, with 9 bases lying between them. Germline V gene data show CDR1 as KGHSH and CDR2 as LQKENI. DNA of the CDR3: TGTGCCAGCTCACCGCAGGGAAGCCAAGAGACCCAGTACTTC. As protein: CASSPQGSQETQYF.